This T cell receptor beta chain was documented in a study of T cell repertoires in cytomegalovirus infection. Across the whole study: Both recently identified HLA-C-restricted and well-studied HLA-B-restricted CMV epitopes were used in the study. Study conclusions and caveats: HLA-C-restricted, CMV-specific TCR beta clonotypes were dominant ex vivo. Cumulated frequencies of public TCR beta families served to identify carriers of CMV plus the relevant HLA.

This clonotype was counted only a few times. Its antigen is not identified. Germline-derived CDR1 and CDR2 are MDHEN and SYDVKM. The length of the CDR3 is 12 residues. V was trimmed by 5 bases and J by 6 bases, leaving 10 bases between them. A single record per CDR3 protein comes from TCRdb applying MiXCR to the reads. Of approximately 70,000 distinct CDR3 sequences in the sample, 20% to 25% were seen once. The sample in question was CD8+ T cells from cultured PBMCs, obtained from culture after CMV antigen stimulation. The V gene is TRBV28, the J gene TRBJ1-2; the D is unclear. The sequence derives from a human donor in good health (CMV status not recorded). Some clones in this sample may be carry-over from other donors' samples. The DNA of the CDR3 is TGTGCCAGCAGTCAAGACGGTAATGGCTACACCTTC. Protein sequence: CASSQDGNGYTF.